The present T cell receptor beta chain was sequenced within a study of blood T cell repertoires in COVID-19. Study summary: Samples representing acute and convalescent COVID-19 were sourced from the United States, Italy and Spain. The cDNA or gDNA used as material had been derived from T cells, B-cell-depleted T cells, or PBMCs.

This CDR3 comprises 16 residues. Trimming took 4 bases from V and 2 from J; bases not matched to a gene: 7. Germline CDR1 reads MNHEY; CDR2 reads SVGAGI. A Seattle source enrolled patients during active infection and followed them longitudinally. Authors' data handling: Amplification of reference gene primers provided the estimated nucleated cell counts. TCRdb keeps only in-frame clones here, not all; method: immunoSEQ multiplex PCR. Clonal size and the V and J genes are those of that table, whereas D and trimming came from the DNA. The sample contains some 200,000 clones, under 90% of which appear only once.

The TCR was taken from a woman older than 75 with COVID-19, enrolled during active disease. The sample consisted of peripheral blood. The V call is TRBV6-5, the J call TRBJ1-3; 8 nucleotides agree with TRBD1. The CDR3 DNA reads TGTGCCAGCAGTTTTGCCAGGGGGCGAACTGGAAACACCATATATTTT. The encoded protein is CASSFARGRTGNTIYF.